The T cell receptor beta chain described here comes from a study of identifying expanded T cells in peripheral blood. General study results and limits: Variance in clone template counts between approximately 2-week samples significantly increased with total template count across all healthy donors. Technical replicates showed about 1.2 changed clones; two weeks roughly 16; four weeks 19.

CDR1 is LNHDA and CDR2 is SQIVND in the germline V gene (reference sequence). The J segment lost 4 bases and the V segment lost 5 bases, leaving 4 bases of the junction unmatched. CDR3 length: 14 amino acids. Assay used: immunoSEQ multiplex PCR; TCRdb lists only in-frame clones, some missing. The sample lists about 86,000 clones, approximately 91% occurring once. Of note for this clone: Its antigen is unknown.

During the collection period, no donor immune events like infections were recorded. V is TRBV19 and J is TRBJ2-3; 9 bases agree with TRBD2. The sequence was obtained from a person aged 18 to 70 in good health. The sample was blood. The CDR3 region is CASSAGGFADTQYF. Written as DNA, the CDR3 is TGTGCCAGTAGTGCGGGAGGGTTTGCAGATACGCAGTATTTT.